These T cell receptor beta chains were read from a single sample in a study of blood T cells in healthy people across ages. TCRdb recomputed calls from the 5' RACE reads with MiXCR, one row per CDR3 protein. This table holds some 780,000 distinct CDR3 sequences, around 50% found once. The specimen sequenced was blood. The receptor set was obtained from a man aged 40-49 years in good health. Each CDR3 is given with its conserved first and last residue. The D gene is left open where the match is weak. A row's size may be missing; if present it is once, few, many or a size class.

V gene	J gene	D gene	clone size	CDR3 DNA	CDR3 protein
TRBV29-1	TRBJ2-7	NA	NA	TGCAGCGCACGACAGGAAAATACCTACGAGCAGTACTTC	CSARQENTYEQYF
TRBV21-1	TRBJ1-2	NA	NA	TGTGCCAGCAGCAAAGTCGGGCAGGGATATGGCTACACCTTC	CASSKVGQGYGYTF
TRBV5-5	TRBJ2-3	TRBD1	NA	TGTGCCAGCAGCGAACAGGGGGAGCGGGATACGCAGTATTTT	CASSEQGERDTQYF
TRBV7-2	TRBJ2-5	NA	NA	TGTGCCAGCAGCTTAGGTCCCCTGGCCCAAGAGACCCAGTACTTC	CASSLGPLAQETQYF
TRBV7-9	TRBJ2-1	NA	few	TGTGCCAGCAGCTTAGCCGCAGAAAGTTATTACTACAATGAGCAGTTCTTC	CASSLAAESYYYNEQFF
TRBV4-2	TRBJ1-1	NA	NA	TGTGCCAGCAGCCAAGGCAAGGGGTTTAGTGAAGCTTTCTTT	CASSQGKGFSEAFF
TRBV27	TRBJ2-1	NA	NA	TGTGCCAGCAGTTACTTAAATACAGGGGAGCAGTTCTTC	CASSYLNTGEQFF
TRBV5-1	TRBJ2-3	TRBD2	few	TGCGCCAGCAGCTTAAACCTAGCGGGAGGGGCAGATACGCAGTATTTT	CASSLNLAGGADTQYF
TRBV11-2	TRBJ1-4	NA	NA	TGTGCCAGCAGCTTAAATCCCCTCGAGGGGAGTGGTGAAAAACTGTTTTTT	CASSLNPLEGSGEKLFF
TRBV5-6	TRBJ2-7	TRBD1	NA	TGTGCCAGCAGCTTCCCAGGACAGGGAGGACAGCGCTCCTACAATGAGCAGTACTTC	CASSFPGQGGQRSYNEQYF
TRBV25-1	TRBJ2-1	TRBD2	NA	TGTGCCAGCACCCAAAGCGGGGCTTACAATGAGCAGTTCTTC	CASTQSGAYNEQFF
TRBV28	TRBJ1-2	TRBD1	NA	TGTGCCAGCGATACGGGACAGGGGTTCTATGGCTACACCTTC	CASDTGQGFYGYTF
TRBV12-5	TRBJ2-3	NA	NA	TGTGCTAGTGGCTACCGAGCGGAGCAGGATACGCAGTATTTT	CASGYRAEQDTQYF
TRBV6-5	TRBJ2-3	TRBD2	many	TGTGCCAGCACCTGGGGACTAGCGAGCACAGATACGCAGTATTTT	CASTWGLASTDTQYF
TRBV27	TRBJ2-3	NA	few	TGTGCCAGCAGTTTCGACAGGACTAGCACAGATACGCAGTATTTT	CASSFDRTSTDTQYF
TRBV20-1	TRBJ1-6	NA	NA	TGCAGTGCTAGAGATTGGGGGGCATCCTATAATTCACCCCTCCACTTT	CSARDWGASYNSPLHF
TRBV7-9	TRBJ2-5	NA	NA	TGTGCCAGCAGCTGGAGGACCAGGGAGACCCAGTACTTC	CASSWRTRETQYF
TRBV7-9	TRBJ1-2	TRBD1	NA	TGTGCCAGCAGCCTAAGACAGGGAACCGGGGACGGCTACACCTTC	CASSLRQGTGDGYTF
TRBV27	TRBJ1-5	NA	NA	TGTGCCAGCAGGGACAATAGCAATCAGCCCCAGCATTTT	CASRDNSNQPQHF
TRBV20-1	TRBJ2-7	NA	few	TGCAGTGCTAGCGAGGCGCCTAACTACGAGCAGTACTTC	CSASEAPNYEQYF
TRBV13	TRBJ2-5	NA	NA	TGTGCCAGCTCCGAGGGACTGTTCCAAGAGACCCAGTACTTC	CASSEGLFQETQYF
TRBV6-6	TRBJ1-5	TRBD1	NA	TGTGCCATCCAGGACAGGGGGCAGCCCCAGCATTTT	CAIQDRGQPQHF
TRBV7-8	TRBJ2-1	NA	NA	TGTGCCAGCAGCTTAGACGCCTCCTACAATGAGCAGTTCTTC	CASSLDASYNEQFF
TRBV5-1	TRBJ1-6	TRBD1	NA	TGCGCCAGCAGCACGGGACAGGGGGTAGATAATTCACCCCTCCACTTT	CASSTGQGVDNSPLHF
TRBV6-6	TRBJ1-1	NA	NA	TGTGCCAGCACCACGGGGGGGAACACTGAAGCTTTCTTT	CASTTGGNTEAFF
TRBV9	TRBJ2-6	NA	NA	TGTGCCAGCAGCGTAATAGGGTTCCCCCAAGCGTCTGGGGCCAACGTCCTGACTTTC	CASSVIGFPQASGANVLTF
TRBV29-1	TRBJ2-3	TRBD2	few	TGCAGCGTCTCCGGGACTAGCGGATTCACAGATACGCAGTATTTT	CSVSGTSGFTDTQYF
TRBV7-2	TRBJ2-4	NA	NA	TGTGCCAGCAGCGATGTAGCCAAAAACATTCAGTACTTC	CASSDVAKNIQYF
TRBV20-1	TRBJ2-7	NA	few	TGCAGTGCTAGAGACCAACGGCGGGGTTATAAGGACGAGCAGTACTTC	CSARDQRRGYKDEQYF
TRBV14	TRBJ1-4	NA	NA	TGTGCCAGCAGCCAAGCCAGGACGTCGAATGAAAAACTGTTTTTT	CASSQARTSNEKLFF
TRBV3-1	TRBJ1-1	TRBD1	NA	TGTGCCAGCAGCCCGCAGGGGGCGGGTATCACTGAAGCTTTCTTT	CASSPQGAGITEAFF
TRBV29-1	TRBJ1-2	NA	NA	TGCAGCGTTGGAGCCGGGAGAGGAACTATGGGCTACACCTTC	CSVGAGRGTMGYTF
TRBV6-5	TRBJ1-2	NA	NA	TGTGCCAGCAGTCCCACGACCGGCAGGGTAAACTATGGCTACACCTTC	CASSPTTGRVNYGYTF
TRBV10-2	TRBJ1-6	NA	NA	TGCGCCAGCAGTGAGTGGCAGAATAATTCACCCCTCCACTTT	CASSEWQNNSPLHF
TRBV6-2/TRBV6-3	TRBJ1-5	NA	NA	TGTGCCAGCAGGACAGTAGTGGACAATCAGCCCCAGCATTTT	CASRTVVDNQPQHF
TRBV5-1	TRBJ2-5	TRBD1	NA	TGCGCCAGCAGCGTCGACAGGGCGCAAGAGACCCAGTACTTC	CASSVDRAQETQYF
TRBV7-8	TRBJ2-7	TRBD1	NA	TGTGCCAGCAGCGATCCGGGACAGAGCTCCTACGAGCAGTACTTC	CASSDPGQSSYEQYF
TRBV12-3/TRBV12-4	TRBJ1-2	NA	NA	TGTGCCAGCAGTTCACAGGGCTACCCAGGCTATGGCTACACCTTC	CASSSQGYPGYGYTF
TRBV24-1	TRBJ2-5	TRBD1	NA	TGTGCCACCAGTGAGGACAGGGGGAGGGAGACCCAGTACTTC	CATSEDRGRETQYF
TRBV7-9	TRBJ2-1	TRBD2	once	TGTGCCAGCAGCTTAGTCCTAGCGGGGCAGTTCTTC	CASSLVLAGQFF
TRBV15	TRBJ1-2	NA	many	TGTGCCACCAGCGGTAACAGGGAATATGATGGCTACACCTTC	CATSGNREYDGYTF
TRBV7-2	TRBJ1-4	NA	NA	TGTGCCAGCAGCTTAAGGAGGGGAGGCGAAAAACTGTTTTTT	CASSLRRGGEKLFF
TRBV11-3	TRBJ2-5	NA	NA	TGTGCCAGCAGCTCCTCGGCGGGAAATGAGCAGTACTTC	CASSSSAGNEQYF
TRBV6-4	TRBJ2-3	TRBD2	NA	TGTGCCAGCAGTGACGGCGGGGGCGGCGGGGGGTCAGATACGCAGTATTTT	CASSDGGGGGGSDTQYF
TRBV7-9	TRBJ2-3	NA	NA	TGTGCCAGCAGCTATCGGCTCAGGGAAACAGATACGCAGTATTTT	CASSYRLRETDTQYF
TRBV4-3	TRBJ1-3	NA	NA	TGCGCCTGCAGCCAAGCTGGAAGGGGGATTTCTCGGGCCGATCCTTCTGGAAACACCATATATTTT	CACSQAGRGISRADPSGNTIYF
TRBV28	TRBJ2-6	NA	few	TGTGCCAGCAGTTTATGGGCAGAGTATCCTGGGGCCAACGTCCTGACTTTC	CASSLWAEYPGANVLTF
TRBV24-1	TRBJ2-3	TRBD1	NA	TGTGCCACCAGTGATCCAAGGGACAGGGGATTAGATACGCAGTATTTT	CATSDPRDRGLDTQYF
TRBV7-8	TRBJ2-5	NA	few	TGTGCCAGCAGCTTAGTGGATACCGGAACAGGTCAAGAGACCCAGTACTTC	CASSLVDTGTGQETQYF
TRBV25-1	TRBJ1-6	TRBD1	NA	TGTGCCAGCAGTGACCCTCGACAGGGGTCGTTCTCACCCCTCCACTTT	CASSDPRQGSFSPLHF
TRBV7-9	TRBJ2-3	NA	NA	TGTGCCAGCAGCCACTTGGGCTTAACAGATACGCAGTATTTT	CASSHLGLTDTQYF
TRBV4-2	TRBJ2-3	TRBD2	few	TGTGCCAGCAGCCAAGAGGCAGCGGGGGGCACAGATACGCAGTATTTT	CASSQEAAGGTDTQYF